The 14 T cell receptor beta chains below all came from one sample that was sequenced in a study of blood T cell repertoires in COVID-19 (TCRdb year 2020). To prepare the library, the immunoSEQ multiplex PCR assay was applied. This immuneACCESS table, as held by TCRdb, lists in-frame sequences with V and J called but not all clones. Of the missing ones, under half trace to an unresolved V gene in checked studies; the others have no known cause. The table for this sample lists hundreds of thousands of clones; around 82% of them were counted only once. The ten largest clones capture roughly 4.5% of the sample. Input material: PBMCs or T cells enriched from blood (not recorded which). The origin of the receptors is a man aged 25-40 years with acute COVID-19.

The chain employs TRBV14 and TRBJ1-2, with a possible D match to TRBD1 (6 bases). This CDR3 spans 14 amino acids. Trimming removed 2 bases at V and 3 bases at J, with 10 bases between. Germline CDR1 and CDR2: SGHDN and FVKESK. CDR3 protein: CASSQSTGYYGYTF. The DNA for the CDR3 is TGTGCCAGCAGCCAATCGACAGGCTACTATGGCTACACCTTC.

V is TRBV4-1 and J is TRBJ2-7; 7 bases match TRBD2. CDR3 length: 14 residues. The V gene's germline CDR1 is MGHRA and CDR2 YSYEKL. After removal of 1 base from V and 6 bases from J, the junction contained 6 bases not matched to a gene. Written as DNA, the CDR3 is TGCGCCAGCAGCCAAGGCTGGGGGGGTCTCGAGCAGTACTTC. Translation gives CASSQGWGGLEQYF.

The chain recombines TRBV7-2 with TRBJ1-1; D ambiguous. CDR1 SGHTA and CDR2 FQGNSA come from the germline V gene. The CDR3 extends over 14 amino acids. V gave up 5 bases and J gave up 4 bases, with 14 bases separating them. In nucleotides, the CDR3 is TGTGCCAGCAGCCCGCAACCCGGGAGCACTGAAGCTTTCTTT. Translating gives CASSPQPGSTEAFF.

The V gene is TRBV3-1 (or the pseudogene TRBV3-2), the J gene TRBJ1-1; a possible D gene is TRBD1 (6 bases). The V end was cut by 1 base, the J end by 7 bases, with 16 bases between. The CDR3 loop spans 15 amino acids. The germline CDR1 and CDR2 sequences are LGHDT and YNNKEL (reference sequence). CDR3 DNA: TGTGCCAGCAGCCAAGGAACAGGGAGGGGTGATGAAGCTTTCTTT. It yields the protein CASSQGTGRGDEAFF.

The rearrangement uses TRBV9 and TRBJ1-2, with D perhaps TRBD1 (6 bases). Germline CDR1 reads SGDLS; CDR2 reads YYNGEE. V lost 4 bases to trimming and J lost 8 bases, with 15 bases between them. CDR3 size: 13 residues. CDR3 DNA: TGTGCCAGCAGCCTGACAGGTTTTGAGGGCTACACCTTC. It encodes CASSLTGFEGYTF.

The J gene is TRBJ2-3, the V gene TRBV6-5; D might be TRBD1 (6 bases). Trimming cost V 8 bases and J 5 bases, with 17 bases left between them. Looked up from germline, CDR1 is MNHEY and CDR2 is SVGAGI. This CDR3 spans 14 amino acids. CDR3 in DNA: TGTGCCAGCTCATCAGTGGACAGCCGAGATACGCAGTATTTT. Amino acids: CASSSVDSRDTQYF.

The DNA of the CDR3 is TGTGCCAGCAGCCAAGATTCGGGGACTAGCGGGGGCGTGATGGATACGCAGTATTTT. The encoded protein is CASSQDSGTSGGVMDTQYF. This rearrangement joins TRBV4-2 to TRBJ2-3; TRBD2 agrees at 14 bases. CDR1 and CDR2 from the germline V gene are LGHNA and YNFKEQ. The CDR3 runs 19 residues. J gave up 6 bases and V 0 bases, and 11 bases lay outside the gene matches.

The V gene is TRBV9, the J gene TRBJ2-5, with 7 nucleotides matching TRBD2. Losses at the gene ends were 0 bases for V and 0 bases for J; bases not matched to a gene: 2. This CDR3 comprises 15 residues. The germline gives CDR1 SGDLS, CDR2 YYNGEE. The CDR3 bases are TGTGCCAGCAGCGTAGCTAGCGGCTACCAAGAGACCCAGTACTTC. This codes for CASSVASGYQETQYF.

The rearrangement links TRBV10-3 to TRBJ1-5, with TRBD1 matching 7 bases. Trimming removed 3 bases from V and 1 base from J; junction bases left unmatched: 3. The length of the CDR3 is 15 residues. CDR1 is ENHRY and CDR2 is SYGVKD in the germline V gene. The DNA of the CDR3 is TGTGCCATCAGTGACAGGGGGTCGAGCAATCAGCCCCAGCATTTT. Translation gives CAISDRGSSNQPQHF.

The V gene is TRBV27, the J gene TRBJ2-6, with no clear D. V lost 3 bases to trimming and J lost 0 bases, with 6 bases between them. Looked up from germline, CDR1 is MNHEY and CDR2 is SMNVEV (reference sequence). This CDR3 is built from 15 residues. The CDR3 coding sequence is TGTGCCAGCAGTTTCAAATTCTCTGGGGCCAACGTCCTGACTTTC. Its translation is CASSFKFSGANVLTF.

This chain joins TRBV5-4 and TRBJ1-6, with 8 bases matching TRBD1. With 0 bases clipped from V and 10 bases from J, the junction kept 6 bases outside the gene matches. The V gene's germline CDR1 is SGHNT and CDR2 YYREEE (reference sequence). The CDR3 is 15 residues long. The CDR3 region is CASSLGDRTESPLHF. As DNA, the CDR3 is TGTGCCAGCAGCTTGGGGGACAGGACAGAGTCACCCCTCCACTTT.

The chain links TRBV3-1 (or the pseudogene TRBV3-2) to TRBJ2-1; 8 bases align to TRBD1. This CDR3 is 20 amino acids long. V lost 4 bases to trimming and J lost 6 bases; unmatched junction nucleotides: 23. From germline, CDR1 is LGHDT and CDR2 YNNKEL (reference sequence). The DNA for the CDR3 is TGTGCCAGCAGCCCCTACAGGGGGTCAACCCTAGTACCGACTGGCAATGAGCAGTTCTTC. It is translated as CASSPYRGSTLVPTGNEQFF.

This clone was picked up a small number of times. V and J are TRBV5-1 and TRBJ2-5; 9 bases align to TRBD2. Germline CDR1 SGHRS, CDR2 YFSETQ. The CDR3 totals 16 residues. Trimming removed 0 bases from V and 4 bases from J; junction bases left unmatched: 7. CDR3 residues: CASSLAQRGARETQYF. CDR3 coding DNA: TGCGCCAGCAGCTTGGCTCAGCGGGGGGCCCGAGAGACCCAGTACTTC.

The V and J genes are TRBV3-1 (or the pseudogene TRBV3-2) and TRBJ2-3; 7 positions agree with TRBD2. The ends lost 0 bases at V and 2 bases at J; junction bases unmatched: 11. CDR3 length: 18 residues. Germline CDR1 reads LGHDT; CDR2 reads YNNKEL (reference sequence). CDR3 residues: CASSQDYSGANPTDTQYF. The DNA of the CDR3 is TGTGCCAGCAGCCAAGATTACAGCGGGGCAAACCCCACAGATACGCAGTATTTT.